The present T cell receptor (beta chain) was sequenced within a study of cytomegalovirus exposure and HLA in healthy donors. It was with 60 Vbeta and 13 Jbeta primers that the PCR ran. Assay used: immunoSEQ multiplex PCR; TCRdb lists only in-frame clones, some missing. The table lists more than 85,000 clones, 84% of them singletons. The sample taken for sequencing was PBMCs. The source of this sequence is a woman under 30 in good health and CMV-seronegative.

CDR3 coding DNA: TGTGCCAGCAGCTTTAACCAGGGGCGCTATGGCTACACCTTC. Amino acids: CASSFNQGRYGYTF. V is TRBV5-4 and J is TRBJ1-2; tentative D call: TRBD1 (6 bases). The V gene's germline CDR1 is SGHNT and CDR2 YYREEE (reference sequence). The CDR3 consists of 14 residues. Deletions cut 2 bases from V and 4 bases from J, with 12 bases between. The full variable domain, in which reference TRBV5-4 and TRBJ1-2 provide the parts outside the CDR3, is ETGVTQSPTHLIKTRGQQVTLRCSSQSGHNTVSWYQQALGQGPQFIFQYYREEENGRGNFPPRFSGLQFPNYSSELNVNALELDDSALYLCASSFNQGRYGYTFGSGTRLTVV.